Listed below are T cell receptor beta chains from one sample, sequenced in a study of identifying expanded T cells in peripheral blood. TCRdb's copy holds only in-frame clones and misses some; the assay was immunoSEQ multiplex PCR. The data show approximately 130,000 clones, with around four fifths seen just once and about 3.1% held by the top ten. Source material: blood. These receptors were taken from a person aged 18-69 years in good health. Both conserved end residues are part of each CDR3. A D gene is named only where the DNA matches it firmly. Size tells how often a clone was seen (once, few, many) or the class of an expanded clone, and some rows leave it out.

j_call v_call d_call clone_size cdr3_nt cdr3_aa
TRBJ2-3 TRBV6-1 - - TGTGCCGGGGGGACAGTCACAGATACGCAGTATTTT CAGGTVTDTQYF
TRBJ2-5 TRBV5-4 - - TGTGCCAGCAGCTTGGGGGGGGCCCAAGAGACCCAGTACTTC CASSLGGAQETQYF
TRBJ1-2 TRBV30 TRBD1 many TGTGCCTGGAGTTTTACCGGGACAGGGGTATCTGGCTACACCTTC CAWSFTGTGVSGYTF
TRBJ1-1 TRBV7-8 - - TGTGCCAGCAGCTTAGAGAGGGCCACTGAAGCTTTCTTT CASSLERATEAFF
TRBJ1-5 TRBV7-2 - - TGTGCCAGCAGCTTACGTCAGGGTACGCAGCCCCAGCATTTT CASSLRQGTQPQHF
TRBJ2-7 TRBV13 - - TGTGCCAGCAGCTTATTAAGGAGCTCCTACGAGCAGTACTTC CASSLLRSSYEQYF
TRBJ1-4 TRBV27 - - TGTGCCAGCAGTTCCCATGGAGCTAATGAAAAACTGTTTTTT CASSSHGANEKLFF
TRBJ1-4 TRBV7-9 TRBD1 - TGTGCCAGTACCGGGACAGCCACGACCCTTAATGAAAAACTGTTTTTT CASTGTATTLNEKLFF
TRBJ1-4 TRBV5-1 TRBD1 - TGCGCCAGCAGCTTGAGAGGGGGCGCAACTAATGAAAAACTGTTTTTT CASSLRGGATNEKLFF
TRBJ2-1 TRBV30 TRBD1 - TGTGCCTGGAGTCATCCGACTGGGACAGGGGCAAAGTTCTTC CAWSHPTGTGAKFF
TRBJ2-2 TRBV27 - once TGTGCCAGCAGTCTTCTCGGGACGATCACCGGGGAGCTGTTTTTT CASSLLGTITGELFF
TRBJ1-5 TRBV19 - - TGTGCCAGTGGAGCATGGTCGAGCAATCAGCCCCAGCATTTT CASGAWSSNQPQHF
TRBJ1-1 TRBV6-6 TRBD1 - TGTGCCAGCAGTACCCGGGACAGGGGGAGCACTGAAGCTTTCTTT CASSTRDRGSTEAFF
TRBJ2-1 TRBV9 TRBD2 - TGTGCCAGCAGTAGCGGGGGGGTATTCTCTGAGCAGTTCTTC CASSSGGVFSEQFF
TRBJ2-1 TRBV19 TRBD1 - TGTGCCAGTAAACCACAGGGGGCTTCCTACAATGAGCAGTTCTTC CASKPQGASYNEQFF
TRBJ1-4 TRBV28 - - TGTGCCAGCAGAAAACCGGGGCAGGGAGGAGAAAAACTGTTTTTT CASRKPGQGGEKLFF
TRBJ2-3 TRBV6-5 TRBD2 - TGTGCCAGCAGTTACTATGGGGGGGGTGCCACAGATACGCAGTATTTT CASSYYGGGATDTQYF
TRBJ1-2 TRBV13 TRBD1 - TGTGCCAGCAGCCTAGGGACAGGAAATAACTATGGCTACACCTTC CASSLGTGNNYGYTF
TRBJ2-1 TRBV5-1 TRBD2 - TGCGCCACCCAGGGGAGCGGGGGGAGGTTGAATGAGCAGTTCTTC CATQGSGGRLNEQFF
TRBJ2-5 TRBV14 - once TGTGCCAGCAGCCAAGGCTTAGGAGAGACCCAGTACTTC CASSQGLGETQYF
TRBJ1-2 TRBV13 - - TGTGCCAGCAGCCCAACATTGCGAGGGGCGGGCTATGGCTACACCTTC CASSPTLRGAGYGYTF
TRBJ1-1 TRBV25-1 TRBD1 - TGTGCCAGCAGCGAGACAGGGTGGACTGAAGCTTTCTTT CASSETGWTEAFF
TRBJ2-7 TRBV6-6 - - TGTGCCAGCAGTCCCGCCCCGACTAAATACGAGCAGTACTTC CASSPAPTKYEQYF
TRBJ2-1 TRBV2 - - TGTGCCAGCAGTGAAGTGAGGAGGGGGGGCAACAATGAGCAGTTCTTC CASSEVRRGGNNEQFF
TRBJ2-2 TRBV5-4 - - TGTGCCAGCAGCTTGGTTTCCGGGGAGCTGTTTTTT CASSLVSGELFF
TRBJ1-6 TRBV7-2 - - TGTGCCAGCAGCCCCCAAGGTTTGAATAATTCACCCCTCCACTTT CASSPQGLNNSPLHF
TRBJ1-5 TRBV21-1 - - TGTGCCAGCAGGACCGGGACAGGGACTCAGCCCCAGCATTTT CASRTGTGTQPQHF
TRBJ2-1 TRBV10-1 TRBD2 - TGCGCCAGCAGTCCGGGACTAGCGGATCAGAAGCAGTTCTTC CASSPGLADQKQFF
TRBJ1-2 TRBV7-2 - - TGTGCCAGCAGTCAACAGCAGTCAATCTATGGCTACACCTTC CASSQQQSIYGYTF
TRBJ2-1 TRBV6-1 TRBD2 - TGTGCCAGCAGATCGGGACTAGCGGGGGAACTTGAGCAGTTCTTC CASRSGLAGELEQFF
TRBJ2-7 TRBV10-3 - - TGTGCCATCAGTAGCGGGACAGTATCCTACGAGCAGTACTTC CAISSGTVSYEQYF
TRBJ1-1 TRBV19 - few TGTGCCAGTAGTATCAGTAGGGCAGGGAACACTGAAGCTTTCTTT CASSISRAGNTEAFF